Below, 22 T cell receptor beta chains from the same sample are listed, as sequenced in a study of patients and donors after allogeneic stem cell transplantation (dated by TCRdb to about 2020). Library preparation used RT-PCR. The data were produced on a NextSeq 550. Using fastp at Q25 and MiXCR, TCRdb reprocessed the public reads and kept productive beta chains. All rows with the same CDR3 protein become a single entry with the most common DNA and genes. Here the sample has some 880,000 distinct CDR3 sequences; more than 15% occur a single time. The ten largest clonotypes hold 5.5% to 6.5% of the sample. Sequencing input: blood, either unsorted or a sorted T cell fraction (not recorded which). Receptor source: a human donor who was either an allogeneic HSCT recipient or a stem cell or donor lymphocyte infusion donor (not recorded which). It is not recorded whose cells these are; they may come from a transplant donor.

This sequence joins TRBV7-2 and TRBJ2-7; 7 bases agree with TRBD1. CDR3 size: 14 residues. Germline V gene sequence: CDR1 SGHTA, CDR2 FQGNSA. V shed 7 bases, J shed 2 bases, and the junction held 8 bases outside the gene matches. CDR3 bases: TGTGCCAGCACCACAAGGGACAGTGCCTACGAGCAGTACTTC. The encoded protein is CASTTRDSAYEQYF. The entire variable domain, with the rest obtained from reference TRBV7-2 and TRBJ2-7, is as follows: GAGVSQSPSNKVTEKGKDVELRCDPISGHTALYWYRQSLGQGLEFLIYFQGNSAPDKSGLPSDRFSAERTGGSVSTLTIQRTQQEDSAVYLCASTTRDSAYEQYFGPGTRLTVT.

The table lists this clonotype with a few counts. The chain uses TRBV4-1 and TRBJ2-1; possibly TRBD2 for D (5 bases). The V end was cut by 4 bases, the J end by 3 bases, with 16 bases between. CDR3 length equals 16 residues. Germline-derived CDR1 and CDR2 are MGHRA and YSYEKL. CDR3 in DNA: TGCGCCAGCAGCCTGTTCGACTTAGCGTTCTACAATGAGCAGTTCTTC. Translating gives CASSLFDLAFYNEQFF.

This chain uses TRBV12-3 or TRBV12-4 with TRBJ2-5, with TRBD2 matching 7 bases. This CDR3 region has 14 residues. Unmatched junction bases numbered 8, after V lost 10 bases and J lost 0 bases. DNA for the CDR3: TGTGCCACCGGGATCCGGGGGGACCAAGAGACCCAGTACTTC. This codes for CATGIRGDQETQYF.

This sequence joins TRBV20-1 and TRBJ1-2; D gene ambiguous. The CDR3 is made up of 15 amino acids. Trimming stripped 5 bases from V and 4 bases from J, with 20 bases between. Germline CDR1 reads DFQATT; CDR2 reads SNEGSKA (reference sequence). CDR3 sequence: CSAPNPPGTSYGYTF. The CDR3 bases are TGCAGTGCTCCCAACCCCCCGGGCACGAGCTATGGCTACACCTTC.

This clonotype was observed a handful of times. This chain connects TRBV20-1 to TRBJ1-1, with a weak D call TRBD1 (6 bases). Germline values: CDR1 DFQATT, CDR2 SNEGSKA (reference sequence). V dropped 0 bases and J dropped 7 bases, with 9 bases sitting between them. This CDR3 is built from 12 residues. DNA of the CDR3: TGCAGTGCTAGAGATCGGGACATTGAAGCTTTCTTT. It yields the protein CSARDRDIEAFF.

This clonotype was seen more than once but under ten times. CDR3 sequence: CASSQEVGVSTDTQYF. DNA of the CDR3: TGTGCCAGCAGCCAAGAGGTGGGAGTGAGCACAGATACGCAGTATTTT. V and J are TRBV3-1 and TRBJ2-3; the D gene is possibly TRBD2 (5 bases). The CDR3 sequence is 16 residues long. Germline V lookup: CDR1 LGHDT, CDR2 YNNKEL (reference sequence). The V and J ends lost 0 bases and 0 bases respectively, with 10 bases between them.

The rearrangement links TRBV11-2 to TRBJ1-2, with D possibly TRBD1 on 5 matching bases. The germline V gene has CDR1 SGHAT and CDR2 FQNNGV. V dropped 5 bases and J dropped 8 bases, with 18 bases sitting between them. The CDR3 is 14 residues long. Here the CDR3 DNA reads TGTGCCAGCAGCCCCATTAGGCAGGGAGGGGGCTACACCTTC. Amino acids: CASSPIRQGGGYTF.

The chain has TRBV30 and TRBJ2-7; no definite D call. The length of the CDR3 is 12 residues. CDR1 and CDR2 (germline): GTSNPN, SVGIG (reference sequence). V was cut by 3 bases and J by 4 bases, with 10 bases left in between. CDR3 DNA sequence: TGTGCCTGGAGCCCACAGATTTACGAGCAGTACTTC. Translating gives CAWSPQIYEQYF. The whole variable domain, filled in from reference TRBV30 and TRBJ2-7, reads SQTIHQWPATLVQPVGSPLSLECTVEGTSNPNLYWYRQAAGRGLQLLFYSVGIGQISSEVPQNLSASRPQDRQFILSSKKLLLSDSGFYLCAWSPQIYEQYFGPGTRLTVT.

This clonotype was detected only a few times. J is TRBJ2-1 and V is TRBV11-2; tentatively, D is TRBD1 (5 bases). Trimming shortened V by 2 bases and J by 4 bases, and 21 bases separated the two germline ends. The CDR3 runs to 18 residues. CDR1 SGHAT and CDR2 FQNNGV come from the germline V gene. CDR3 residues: CASSLSLGAFMAYNEQFF. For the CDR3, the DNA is TGTGCCAGCAGCTTAAGCCTTGGGGCCTTCATGGCGTACAATGAGCAGTTCTTC.

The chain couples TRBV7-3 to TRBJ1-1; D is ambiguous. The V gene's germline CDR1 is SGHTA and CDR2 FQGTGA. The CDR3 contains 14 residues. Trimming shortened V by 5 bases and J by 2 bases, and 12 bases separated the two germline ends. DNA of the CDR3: TGTGCCAGCAGCCCGGACTTCACAAACACTGAAGCTTTCTTT. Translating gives CASSPDFTNTEAFF.

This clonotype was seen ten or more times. The CDR3: CASSFSSGRSTGELFF. In DNA form, the CDR3 reads TGTGCCAGCAGTTTCTCTAGCGGGAGGTCCACCGGGGAGCTGTTTTTT. This chain uses TRBV12-3 or TRBV12-4 with TRBJ2-2; TRBD2 matches at 11 bases. This CDR3 comprises 16 residues. The junction had 4 bases not matched to a gene; V was cut back by 3 bases and J by 4 bases.

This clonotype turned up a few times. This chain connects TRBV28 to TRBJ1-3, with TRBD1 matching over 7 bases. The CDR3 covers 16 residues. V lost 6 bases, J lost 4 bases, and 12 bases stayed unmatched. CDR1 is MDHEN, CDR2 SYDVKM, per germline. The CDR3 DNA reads TGTGCCAGCAGCCTGACAGGGACGGCGGGAGGAAACACCATATATTTT. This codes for CASSLTGTAGGNTIYF.

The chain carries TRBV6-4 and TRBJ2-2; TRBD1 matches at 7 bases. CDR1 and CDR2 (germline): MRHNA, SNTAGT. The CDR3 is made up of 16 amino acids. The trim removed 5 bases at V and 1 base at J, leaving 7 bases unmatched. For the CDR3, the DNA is TGTGCCAGCAGTTACAGGGGATCACAGAACACCGGGGAGCTGTTTTTT. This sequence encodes CASSYRGSQNTGELFF.

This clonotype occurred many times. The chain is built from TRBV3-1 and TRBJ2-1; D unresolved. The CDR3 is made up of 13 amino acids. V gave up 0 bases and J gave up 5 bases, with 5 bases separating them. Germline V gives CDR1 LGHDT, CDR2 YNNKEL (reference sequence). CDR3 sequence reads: CASSQDRNNEQFF. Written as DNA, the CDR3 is TGTGCCAGCAGCCAAGATAGAAACAATGAGCAGTTCTTC.

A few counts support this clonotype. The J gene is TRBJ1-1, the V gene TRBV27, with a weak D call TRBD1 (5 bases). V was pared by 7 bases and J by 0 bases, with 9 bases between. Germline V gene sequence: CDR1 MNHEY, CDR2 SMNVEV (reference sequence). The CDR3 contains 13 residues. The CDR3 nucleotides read TGTGCCAGCACCGGGACCATGAACACTGAAGCTTTCTTT. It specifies CASTGTMNTEAFF.

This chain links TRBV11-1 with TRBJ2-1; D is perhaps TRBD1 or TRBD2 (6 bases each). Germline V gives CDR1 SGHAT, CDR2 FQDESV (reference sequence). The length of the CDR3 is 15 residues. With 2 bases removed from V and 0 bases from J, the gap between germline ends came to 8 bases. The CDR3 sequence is CASSLTGASYNEQFF. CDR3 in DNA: TGTGCCAGCAGCTTAACGGGGGCCTCCTACAATGAGCAGTTCTTC.

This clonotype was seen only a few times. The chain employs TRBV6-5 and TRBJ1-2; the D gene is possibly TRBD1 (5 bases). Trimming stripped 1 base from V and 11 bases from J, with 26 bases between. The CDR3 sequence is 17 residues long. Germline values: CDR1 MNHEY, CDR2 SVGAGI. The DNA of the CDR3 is TGTGCCAGCAGTTACTACCCGGACACCGGAGCTACGACGAGGTACACCTTC. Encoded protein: CASSYYPDTGATTRYTF.

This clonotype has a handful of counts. CDR3 DNA sequence: TGTGCCAGCAGGAGCTACTCCTACGAGCAGTACTTC. Protein product: CASRSYSYEQYF. The chain employs TRBV6-2 or TRBV6-3 and TRBJ2-7; D is unclear. The length of the CDR3 is 12 residues. The V gene's germline CDR1 is MNHEY and CDR2 SVGEGT. Trimming shortened V by 6 bases and J by 0 bases, and 6 bases separated the two germline ends.

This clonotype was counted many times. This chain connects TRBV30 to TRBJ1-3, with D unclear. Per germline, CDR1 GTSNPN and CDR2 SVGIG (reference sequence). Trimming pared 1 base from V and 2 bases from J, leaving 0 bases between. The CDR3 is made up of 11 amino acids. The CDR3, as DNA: TGTGCCTGGAGTGCTGGAAACACCATATATTTT. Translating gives CAWSAGNTIYF. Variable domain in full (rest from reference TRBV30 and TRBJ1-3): SQTIHQWPATLVQPVGSPLSLECTVEGTSNPNLYWYRQAAGRGLQLLFYSVGIGQISSEVPQNLSASRPQDRQFILSSKKLLLSDSGFYLCAWSAGNTIYFGEGSWLTVV.

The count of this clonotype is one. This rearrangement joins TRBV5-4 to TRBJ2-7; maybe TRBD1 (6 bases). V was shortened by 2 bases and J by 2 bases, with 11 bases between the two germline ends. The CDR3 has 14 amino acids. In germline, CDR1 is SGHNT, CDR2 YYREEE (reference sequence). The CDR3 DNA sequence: TGTGCCAGCAGCTTCAGGGCAGGGGCCTACGAGCAGTACTTC. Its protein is CASSFRAGAYEQYF.

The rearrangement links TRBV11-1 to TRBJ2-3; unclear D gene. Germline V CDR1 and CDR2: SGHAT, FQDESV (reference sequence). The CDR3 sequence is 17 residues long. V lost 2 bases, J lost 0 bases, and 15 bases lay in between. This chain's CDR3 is CASSLRAGTASTDTQYF. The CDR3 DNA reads TGTGCCAGCAGCTTAAGGGCAGGAACAGCTAGCACAGATACGCAGTATTTT.

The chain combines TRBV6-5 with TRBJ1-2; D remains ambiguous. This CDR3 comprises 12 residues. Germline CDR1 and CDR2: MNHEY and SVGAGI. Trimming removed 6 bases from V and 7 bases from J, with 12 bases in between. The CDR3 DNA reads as TGTGCCAGCAGGACCTTTTTGGGTGGCTACACCTTC. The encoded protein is CASRTFLGGYTF.